Given below is one T cell receptor (beta chain) in context. What this receptor recognizes is not known. No quality values exist for individual bases; no much larger clone is one base distant. The immunoSEQ assay amplified TCRB CDR3 regions from 1.5 to 2.5 micrograms of genomic DNA, or from all available DNA when less than that amount was available. For multiplex PCR, 60 forward primers for TCR V beta segments and 13 reverse primers for J beta segments were used. To estimate reads per starting template, synthetic control templates were spiked into each sample at limiting dilution. The Illumina HiSeq System generated 87 bp sequencing reads. For the original study's pipeline: PCR and sequencing errors were removed by merging closely related sequences with a nearest neighbor algorithm. TCR overlap was defined as the percentage of unique tumor TCR beta sequences that were also found in the peripheral blood of the same patient. Held by TCRdb, this immuneACCESS table contains in-frame sequences only and omits some clones. Under half of the omission traces to an unresolved V gene where checked; the cause of the rest is unknown. V, J and clone size are those of that table, while D and trimming were read from the DNA. The sample table holds around 78,000 clones, of which around 87% were seen once. Together, the top ten hold approximately 2.1% of the sample.

The time point label corresponds to: after dendritic cell vaccination, including at tumor progression/relapse. Patients were selected for having adequate residual fresh-frozen tumor tissue and more than two years of available survival data. Although molecular status otherwise differed among the glioblastoma patients, no patient had an isocitrate dehydrogenase mutation. PBMC were collected before vaccination, two weeks after the third vaccination, and at tumor progression if tumor progression occurred. The Qiagen DNeasy Blood extraction Kit was used for extraction of genomic DNA. This sample is part of a study of glioma-infiltrating T cells after dendritic cell vaccination listed by TCRdb under 2016. As for the study more broadly: The cohort included some 15 glioblastoma patients drawn from Phase I and II dendritic cell vaccination trials, of whom 9 were newly diagnosed and 6 had recurrent disease. Between about 2003 and 2012, patients were given autologous tumor lysate-pulsed dendritic cell vaccination. The vaccine was prepared from monocyte-derived dendritic cells that were cultured for more than six days with IL-4 and GM-CSF and then pulsed overnight with autologous tumor lysate. Each patient got three intradermal injections of the dendritic cell vaccine, spaced at biweekly intervals, in the arm below the axilla. Tumor-infiltrating lymphocyte content was quantified and tumor and blood repertoires were compared in dendritic cell-vaccinated glioblastoma patients by deep sequencing of TCR beta CDR3 regions. TCR sequencing metrics, including TIL content and tumor-blood repertoire overlap, were correlated with survival after dendritic cell vaccination. Study-level results and caveats: After dendritic cell vaccination, a higher estimated pretreatment TIL content predicted longer time to progression and longer overall survival. The cohort was small and heterogeneous, only a few patients had full blood and tumor sets, and even fewer had initial-recurrent tumor pairs. The three-group TCR overlap response model was characterized as speculative, and prospective validation of the model was stated to be required. No direct relationship between TCR clonality and survival was found, suggesting that a diverse polyclonal response may matter.

Counted from cysteine to phenylalanine, this CDR3 has 15 amino acids. CDR3 DNA only is kept here, 45 bases in frame from base 1. Compared with germline, V lacks 5 bases and J lacks 3 bases; bases without a gene match: 5. The germline V gene encodes CDR1 SEHNR and CDR2 FQNEAQ (reference sequence). The receptor was derived from a human donor with glioblastoma. This sample comprised blood, obtained after dendritic cell vaccination. The sequence is built from TRBV7-9 and TRBJ1-2, with TRBD1 matching 11 junction bases. The CDR3 region has the sequence CASSARDRGDYGYTF. The sequenced DNA: TGTGCCAGCAGCGCCCGGGACAGGGGGGACTATGGCTACACCTTC. Here the CDR3 is joined to the reference TRBV7-9 and TRBJ1-2 genes, and the full variable domain is: DTGVSQNPRHKITKRGQNVTFRCDPISEHNRLYWYRQTLGQGPEFLTYFQNEAQLEKSRLLSDRFSAERPKGSFSTLEIQRTEQGDSAMYLCASSARDRGDYGYTFGSGTRLTVV.